This T cell receptor (beta chain) was recovered during a study of T cells in localized non-small cell lung cancer (TCRdb year 2020). Study-level background: The study analyzed T cell repertoires of hundreds of early-stage NSCLC patients, comparing tumors and uninvolved tumor-adjacent lungs. A mean age of around 69 years was recorded for the NSCLC patients, of whom 120 to 150 were male and some 99 were female. The cohort comprised roughly 240 treatment-naïve NSCLC patients with resected, localized lung tumors. Study-wide conclusions, independent of this receptor: Because of the exploratory design, TCR variables were selected using unadjusted p-values without false-discovery rate correction. Higher T cell density in blood was associated with longer overall survival, whereas higher clonality in adjacent lung was associated with shorter survival. Of the top 100 tumor clones, a median of roughly 57 were detected in paired uninvolved adjacent lung; over 25 were also among that lung's top 100. Uninvolved tumor-adjacent lung showed the highest T cell clonality, higher than tumor, which suggests more focused antigenic responses in the adjacent lung. Because multi-region sequencing of the tumors was not done, intratumor heterogeneity could not be ruled out.

The immunoSEQ Assay was used to sequence TCR beta CDR3 regions from DNA. The study's own analysis went as follows. To compute T cell density, TCR beta template counts were normalized to usable DNA, which was estimated by amplifying housekeeping genes. The preseqR package was used to estimate richness by extrapolating to 400,000 templates for PBMC samples and to 120,000 templates for tissue samples. Clonality was calculated as one minus Pielou's evenness. Differential abundance testing on productive amino-acid clonotypes, with a minimum total count of 5 and an alpha of 0.1, was used to identify tissue-enriched TCRs. The Jaccard Index and the Morisita Overlap Index were used to quantify repertoire overlap between compartments. GLIPH grouped TCR beta CDR3s together with public tetramer-defined viral CDR3s, and a viral motif had to include at least three viral sequences and show V-gene enrichment. Entries here come from immuneACCESS through TCRdb and include only in-frame sequences with V and J called. Some clones fail to appear in such tables; in the studies checked, an unresolved V gene covers under half of the shortfall, and the cause of the remainder is unknown. For V, J and clone size, that table is used; D and trimming come from the DNA. Here the sample has about 21,000 clones; approximately 84% occur a single time. The ten top clones hold 2.4% of the sample.

CDR1 and CDR2 (SGHTA, FQGTGA) derive from the germline V gene. Including the terminal cysteine and phenylalanine, the CDR3 comprises 13 residues. Only CDR3 DNA is held: 39 bases, read in frame from base 1. V loses 2 bases of germline sequence and J loses 10 bases, and the interval between the two ends is 13 bases. At diagnosis, peripheral blood, uninvolved tumor-adjacent lung and tumor were collected and were preserved as a mix of fresh-frozen and FFPE material. For TCR repertoire profiling, the blood samples were analyzed as peripheral blood mononuclear cells. Concerning this clone: No cognate antigen has been identified for it. There are no base qualities to consult, and no much larger clone falls within one base.

The clonotype comes from a man aged 40 to 70 with stage I lung adenocarcinoma. The specimen was peripheral blood, collected before any cancer treatment. The chain is encoded by TRBV7-3 joined to TRBJ2-3; TRBD1 could be the D gene, as 5 bases match. The CDR3 corresponds to CASSLGAAPPQYF. The nucleotides read TGTGCCAGCAGCTTAGGGGCGGCGCCACCGCAGTATTTT.